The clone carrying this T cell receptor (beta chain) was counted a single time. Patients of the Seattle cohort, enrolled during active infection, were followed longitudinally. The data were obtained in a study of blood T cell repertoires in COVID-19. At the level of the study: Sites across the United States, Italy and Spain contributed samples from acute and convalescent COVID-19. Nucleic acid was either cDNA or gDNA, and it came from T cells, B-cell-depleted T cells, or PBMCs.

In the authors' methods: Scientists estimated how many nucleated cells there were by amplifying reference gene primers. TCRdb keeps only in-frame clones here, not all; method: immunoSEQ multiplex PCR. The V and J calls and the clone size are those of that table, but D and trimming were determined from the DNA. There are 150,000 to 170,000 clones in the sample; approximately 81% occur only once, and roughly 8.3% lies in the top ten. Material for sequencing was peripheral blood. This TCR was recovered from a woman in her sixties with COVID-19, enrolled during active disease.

DNA for the CDR3: TGTGCCAGCAGCTTATTTCGAACTAGCACAGATACGCAGTATTTT. The encoded protein is CASSLFRTSTDTQYF. This rearrangement joins TRBV11-2 to TRBJ2-3; D gene ambiguous. V was trimmed by 2 bases and J by 0 bases, leaving 9 bases between them. This CDR3 contains 15 residues. CDR1 is SGHAT, CDR2 FQNNGV, per germline.